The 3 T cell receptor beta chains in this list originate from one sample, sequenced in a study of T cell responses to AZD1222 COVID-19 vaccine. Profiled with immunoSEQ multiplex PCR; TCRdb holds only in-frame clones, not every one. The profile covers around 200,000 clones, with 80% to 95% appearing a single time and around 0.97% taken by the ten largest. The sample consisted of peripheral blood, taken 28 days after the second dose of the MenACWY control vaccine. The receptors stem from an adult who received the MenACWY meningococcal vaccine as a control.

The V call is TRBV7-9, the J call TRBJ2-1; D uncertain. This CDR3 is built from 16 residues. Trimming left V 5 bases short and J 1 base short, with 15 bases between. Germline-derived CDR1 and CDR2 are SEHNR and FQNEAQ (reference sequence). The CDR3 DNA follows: TGTGCCAGCAGCAACCCGACGGTATGGTCCTACAATGAGCAGTTCTTC. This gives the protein CASSNPTVWSYNEQFF. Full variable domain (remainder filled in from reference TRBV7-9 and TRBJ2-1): DTGVSQNPRHKITKRGQNVTFRCDPISEHNRLYWYRQTLGQGPEFLTYFQNEAQLEKSRLLSDRFSAERPKGSFSTLEIQRTEQGDSAMYLCASSNPTVWSYNEQFFGPGTRLTVL.

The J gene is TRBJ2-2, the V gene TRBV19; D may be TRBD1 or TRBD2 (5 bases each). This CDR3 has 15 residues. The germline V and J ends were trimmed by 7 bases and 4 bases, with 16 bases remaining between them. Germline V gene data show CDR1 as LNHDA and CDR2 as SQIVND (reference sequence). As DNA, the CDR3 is TGTGCCAGTAAATTTGCAGGGACGGGCACCGGGGAGCTGTTTTTT. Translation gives CASKFAGTGTGELFF. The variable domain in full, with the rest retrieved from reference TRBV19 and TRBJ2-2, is DGGITQSPKYLFRKEGQNVTLSCEQNLNHDAMYWYRQDPGQGLRLIYYSQIVNDFQKGDIAEGYSVSREKKESFPLTVTSAQKNPTAFYLCASKFAGTGTGELFFGEGSRLTVL.

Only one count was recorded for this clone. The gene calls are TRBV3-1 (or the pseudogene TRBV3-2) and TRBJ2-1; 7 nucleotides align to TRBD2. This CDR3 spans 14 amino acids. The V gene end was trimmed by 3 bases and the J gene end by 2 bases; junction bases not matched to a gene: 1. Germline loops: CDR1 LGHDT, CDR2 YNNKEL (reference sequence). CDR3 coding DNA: TGTGCCAGCAGCCACCGGGGGGCCTACAATGAGCAGTTCTTC. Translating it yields CASSHRGAYNEQFF.